This passage covers 15 T cell receptor beta chains from one sample sequenced in a study of shared clonotypes between healthy human individuals (dated by TCRdb to the early 2020s). To prepare the library, the immunoSEQ multiplex PCR assay was applied. In TCRdb, the immuneACCESS table is reduced to in-frame sequences with V and J assigned. These tables do not hold every clone; where another copy was compared, an unresolved V gene accounts for under half, and the others remain unexplained. This sample holds some 2.1 million clones; roughly 96% were observed only once. In total, the top ten clones hold about 0.13% of the sample. The sample taken for sequencing was naive CD4+ T cells sorted from blood. This specimen's cell subset or site label, per the study, means: CD45RA+ positively selected. These receptor sequences come from a man in his late teens or twenties in good health.

Turning to this clone: The sample holds other DNA sequences that translate to the same CDR3. The chain recombines TRBV18 with TRBJ2-7; no clear D. The CDR3 has 13 residues. Germline V gene sequence: CDR1 KGHSH, CDR2 LQKENI. V was cut by 2 bases and J by 2 bases, with 7 bases left in between. Here the CDR3 DNA reads TGTGCCAGCTCACCAGGGCCCACCTACGAGCAGTACTTC. This codes for CASSPGPTYEQYF.

This clone appeared once. The chain uses TRBV30 and TRBJ1-6, with 10 positions matching TRBD1. Per germline, CDR1 GTSNPN and CDR2 SVGIG (reference sequence). CDR3 length: 16 residues. V shed 2 bases and J 7 bases; nucleotides not matched to a gene: 8. In DNA, the CDR3 is TGTGCCTGGAGTCGGACAGGGGGATTGAGAAATTCACCCCTCCACTTT. The encoded protein is CAWSRTGGLRNSPLHF.

The genes are TRBV2 and TRBJ2-7; 8 bases agree with TRBD2. In germline, CDR1 is SNHLY, CDR2 FYNNEI. J lost 1 base, V lost 6 bases, and 11 bases had no gene match. This CDR3 contains 16 residues. DNA of the CDR3: TGTGCCAGCAGCGCCCCCAAAGCGGGGGATTCCTACGAGCAGTACTTC. The encoded protein is CASSAPKAGDSYEQYF.

With respect to this clone: Other DNA sequences within the sample encode an identical CDR3. The rearrangement uses TRBV19 and TRBJ1-6, with 9 bases matching TRBD1. V dropped 3 bases and J dropped 7; count of bases not matched to a gene: 4. The CDR3 runs 15 residues. Germline-derived CDR1 and CDR2 are LNHDA and SQIVND (reference sequence). CDR3 DNA: TGTGCCAGTAGTATTGGGGACAGGGTCAATTCACCCCTCCACTTT. Protein: CASSIGDRVNSPLHF.

The rearrangement joins TRBV11-2 to TRBJ2-7, with 11 bases identical to TRBD2. The germline gives CDR1 SGHAT, CDR2 FQNNGV. With 5 bases clipped from V and 2 bases from J, the junction kept 14 bases outside the gene matches. This CDR3 is built from 18 residues. This CDR3 reads CASSRLGLADASTYEQYF. The CDR3 DNA reads as TGTGCCAGCAGCCGACTGGGACTAGCGGACGCTTCGACCTACGAGCAGTACTTC.

The rearrangement joins TRBV5-6 to TRBJ2-3; D call uncertain. The CDR3 spans 14 residues. Germline V gene lookup returns CDR1 SGHDT and CDR2 YYEEEE. The germline V and J ends were trimmed by 6 bases and 2 bases, with 13 bases remaining between them. The CDR3 loop reads CASTAWPVTDTQYF. The CDR3 coding sequence is TGTGCCAGCACCGCGTGGCCAGTCACAGATACGCAGTATTTT.

As DNA, the CDR3 is TGTGCCAGCAGCGCCGCCCCAGGGGCTGAAGCTTTCTTT. It yields the protein CASSAAPGAEAFF. The rearrangement links TRBV5-6 to TRBJ1-1, with a tentative D call TRBD1 (6 bases). CDR1 is SGHDT and CDR2 is YYEEEE in the germline V gene. The CDR3 length is 13 residues. The V end lost 4 bases, the J end lost 6 bases, and 13 bases lay between the germline ends.

For the CDR3, the DNA is TGTGCCACCAGCAGAGGGCAGGGACCAACTAATGAAAAACTGTTTTTT. This encodes CATSRGQGPTNEKLFF. The chain couples TRBV15 to TRBJ1-4; TRBD1 is a possible D gene (5 bases). V lost 1 base and J 0 bases, leaving 9 bases between the germline ends. There are 16 residues in the CDR3. Germline CDR1 reads LNHNV; CDR2 reads YYDKDF (reference sequence).

The chain recombines TRBV5-1 with TRBJ2-5; the D gene is possibly TRBD2 (6 bases). Germline loops: CDR1 SGHRS, CDR2 YFSETQ. The CDR3 runs 16 residues. V lost 1 base and J 3 bases, leaving 16 bases between the germline ends. CDR3 residues: CASSLFGRGREETQYF. The CDR3 nucleotides read TGCGCCAGCAGCTTGTTCGGTCGGGGGAGAGAAGAGACCCAGTACTTC.

The rearrangement joins TRBV7-9 to TRBJ2-5, with D possibly TRBD1 on 6 matching bases. Germline CDR1 reads SEHNR; CDR2 reads FQNEAQ (reference sequence). With 5 bases removed from V and 5 bases from J, the gap between germline ends came to 12 bases. This CDR3 comprises 13 residues. CDR3 sequence reads: CASSPTGGETQYF. CDR3 nucleotides: TGTGCCAGCAGCCCGACAGGCGGGGAGACCCAGTACTTC.

The chain links TRBV5-6 to TRBJ2-7; the match to TRBD2 covers 13 bases. The length of the CDR3 is 15 residues. V lost 2 bases to trimming and J lost 5 bases; unmatched junction nucleotides: 4. Germline lookup yields CDR1 SGHDT and CDR2 YYEEEE. In DNA form, the CDR3 reads TGTGCCAGCAGCTTACTAGCGGGGGGGCCCCACGAGCAGTACTTC. Residues: CASSLLAGGPHEQYF. The entire variable domain, with the rest obtained from reference TRBV5-6 and TRBJ2-7, is as follows: DAGVTQSPTHLIKTRGQQVTLRCSPKSGHDTVSWYQQALGQGPQFIFQYYEEEERQRGNFPDRFSGHQFPNYSSELNVNALLLGDSALYLCASSLLAGGPHEQYFGPGTRLTVT.

The V call is TRBV6-6, the J call TRBJ2-3; D is perhaps TRBD2 (5 bases). V shed 10 bases and J shed 0 bases, with 17 bases lying between them. Germline CDR1 MNHNY, CDR2 SVGAGI (reference sequence). This CDR3 is 15 amino acids long. The CDR3 coding sequence is TGTGCCACCAGCGGTCTTACAGCTAGCACAGATACGCAGTATTTT. It translates to CATSGLTASTDTQYF.

This clone was counted once. The CDR3 DNA sequence: TGTGCCAGCAGTGAACTTGGGCTCGGTCGGCCTGAAGCTTTCTTT. It codes for CASSELGLGRPEAFF. The chain recombines TRBV25-1 with TRBJ1-1; no firm D call. From germline, CDR1 is MGHDK and CDR2 SYGVNS. The CDR3 has 15 amino acids. Trimming stripped 2 bases from V and 6 bases from J, with 16 bases between. The whole variable domain, remainder taken from reference TRBV25-1 and TRBJ1-1, is EADIYQTPRYLVIGTGKKITLECSQTMGHDKMYWYQQDPGMELHLIHYSYGVNSTEKGDLSSESTVSRIRTEHFPLTLESARPSHTSQYLCASSELGLGRPEAFFGQGTRLTVV.

This chain links TRBV7-9 with TRBJ2-2, with 11 bases fitting TRBD1. The CDR3 length is 16 residues. The germline V gene encodes CDR1 SEHNR and CDR2 FQNEAQ (reference sequence). The CDR3 DNA reads TGTGCAGACCTCCCTCCGGGACAGGGGGGTCCCGGGGAGCTGTTTTTT. Protein product: CADLPPGQGGPGELFF.

This clone appeared a single time. DNA for the CDR3: TGCAGCGTTGAAGGGGTAGGATCAGGTGTCGGAGAGACCCAGTACTTC. It yields the protein CSVEGVGSGVGETQYF. V and J are TRBV29-1 and TRBJ2-5; D unresolved. Germline CDR1 reads SQVTM; CDR2 reads ANQGSEA. The germline V and J ends were trimmed by 1 base and 4 bases, with 19 bases remaining between them. The CDR3 runs to 16 residues.